The clone carrying this T cell receptor (beta chain) was recorded once. The source of the sample is a study of blood T cell repertoires in COVID-19. Some clones are missing from TCRdb's copy, which holds only in-frame ones; the method was immunoSEQ multiplex PCR. In the table there are approximately 100,000 clones, roughly 80% of which are singletons. This CDR3 is built from 15 residues. From germline, CDR1 is SGHDT and CDR2 YYEEEE. V lost 1 base and J lost 2, with 10 bases in between. This chain uses TRBV5-6 with TRBJ1-5, with D unresolved. The source is a woman aged 80 or older with acute or convalescent COVID-19. The sequencing input was peripheral blood. CDR3 sequence reads: CASSLRSTGNQPQHF. The CDR3 DNA is TGTGCCAGCAGCTTGAGGAGTACGGGCAATCAGCCCCAGCATTTT.